This T cell receptor beta chain is drawn from a study of identical twins. TCRdb passed the 5' RACE reads through MiXCR, listing each CDR3 protein once. The sample holds roughly 690,000 distinct CDR3 sequences, 5.5% to 7.5% seen once. The germline V gene has CDR1 DFQATT and CDR2 SNEGSKA (reference sequence). The length of the CDR3 is 15 residues. Between the trimmed V and J ends, which lost 0 bases and 3 bases, there was a span of 14 bases. The sequenced sample was naive T cells sorted from blood. V and J are TRBV20-1 and TRBJ2-5, with TRBD1 as a possible D gene (6 bases). This receptor was identified in a man younger than 35 in good health. For the CDR3, the DNA is TGCAGTGCTAGAGATCTTTATGAGGGGGAAGAGACCCAGTACTTC. Its translation is CSARDLYEGEETQYF.